Described below is a single T cell receptor (beta chain) sequence and its context. This sample stems from a study of blood T cells in healthy people across ages. Alongside a J-beta primer mix, a sample-barcoded 5' primer served in a second PCR lasting roughly 7 to 12 cycles. A single record per CDR3 protein comes from TCRdb applying MiXCR to the 5' RACE reads. The repertoire holds about a million distinct CDR3 sequences, 45% to 50% seen once, with under 15% in the top ten. This CDR3 comprises 17 residues. Germline V gene lookup returns CDR1 KGHDR and CDR2 SFDVKD. V lost 1 base, J lost 0 bases, and 13 bases lay in between.

This TCR derives from a man aged 30 to 45 in good health. The specimen was blood. The V gene is TRBV24-1, the J gene TRBJ2-3; maybe TRBD1 (5 bases). The CDR3 region has the DNA TGTGCCACCAGTGATTTTCGCTATGGGGCCAGCACAGATACGCAGTATTTT. Its translation: CATSDFRYGASTDTQYF.